Here is one TCR beta chain with its context. Its cognate antigen has yet to be identified. The sample holds no much larger clone one base away, and base qualities are not on file. CDR1 and CDR2, per the germline V gene (reference sequence), are SEHNR and FQNEAQ. The CDR3 numbers 13 residues from cysteine through phenylalanine. The entry retains the CDR3 DNA only, 39 bases that are in frame from base 1. V trim: 5 bases; J trim: 5 bases; unmatched bases: 5. This entry belongs to a study of blood T cell repertoires in COVID-19 (dated by TCRdb to the early 2020s). About the investigation overall: Samples covering the acute and convalescent phases of COVID-19 were provided by collaborators in the United States, Italy and Spain. The prospective study material was composed of cDNA or gDNA derived from T cells, B-cell-depleted T cells, or PBMCs. Subjects who had been exposed to COVID-19, were actively infected with it, or had recovered from it provided the deeply sampled blood TCRbeta repertoires that made up the dataset. A freely available public database, intended as a resource for researchers studying the immune response to SARS-CoV-2, is where the repertoires were released. The samples were drawn from two sources: the first 160 participants of the ongoing ImmuneRACE study, and over 950 subjects contributed by 6 global collaborators. Nearly every sample came with metadata listing a de-identified subject ID, COVID-19 status, age in years and sex. Where available, HLA class I and class II types were obtained from metadata supplied by the sample provider rather than from assay-based typing. Overall study outcomes, separate from this receptor: How much clinical and demographic metadata was included differed by source and by participant, and the metadata was provided uncurated.

The immunoSEQ Assay, a bias-controlled multiplex PCR, was used to amplify TCRbeta CDR3 regions from genomic DNA. On the authors' methods: Within the assay, amplification of reference gene primers was used to estimate how many nucleated cells each sample contained. To quantify the absolute abundance of each unique TCRbeta CDR3 rearrangement, sequence reads were collapsed and filtered. Productive Simpson clonality was computed per sample as the square root of Simpson's diversity index over productive rearrangements. Here the immuneACCESS table is served through TCRdb, limited to in-frame sequences with V and J called. Missing clones are a known gap in these copies; in checked studies unresolved V genes cover under half, and the rest lacks a known reason. V, J and clone size are those of that table, while D and trimming were read from the DNA. This sample has 200,000 to 250,000 clones in its table, and more than 65% of those were observed once. The ten most abundant clones make up around 3.1% of the sample.

Samples from volunteer blood donors who had recovered from COVID-19 were contributed by a second Seattle source. Each collaborating institution followed its own protocols to collect whole blood in K2EDTA tubes. For TCRbeta analysis, collaborators shipped samples in one of three forms: frozen whole blood, isolated PBMCs, or DNA extracted from either of those sample types. The chain is encoded by TRBV7-9 joined to TRBJ2-7; the junction holds 8 bases that match TRBD1. Specimen: peripheral blood. The receptor was isolated from a woman in her 30s who had recovered from COVID-19. The bases read TGTGCCAGCAGCCCGGACAGGGTACACGAGCAGTACTTC. The translation is CASSPDRVHEQYF.